Described below is a single TCR beta chain sequence and its context. The data were obtained in a study of blood T cell repertoires in COVID-19. As originally analysed: For nucleated cells, counts were estimated from reference gene primer amplification. Generated by immunoSEQ multiplex PCR, the TCRdb table keeps only in-frame clones and is missing some. For V, J and clone size, that table is used; D and trimming come from the DNA. This table holds 130,000 to 150,000 clones, around 80% found once. Trimming took 1 base from V and 2 from J, leaving 14 bases between them. The CDR3 has 16 residues. Germline values: CDR1 KGHSH, CDR2 LQKENI.

The origin of this receptor is a woman of 80 years or more in a cohort sampled during active or convalescent COVID-19. V usage is TRBV18 and J usage is TRBJ2-5; possibly TRBD2 for D (6 bases). The sample consisted of peripheral blood. This CDR3 reads CASSPRVGGTQETQYF. CDR3 nucleotide sequence: TGTGCCAGCTCACCACGGGTAGGAGGGACTCAAGAGACCCAGTACTTC.